One and the same sample provided the 30 T cell receptor beta chains below, sequenced in a study of cytomegalovirus exposure and HLA in healthy donors. The repertoire was sequenced with immunoSEQ multiplex PCR; TCRdb's copy has only in-frame clones and lacks some. There are about 160,000 clones in the sample; approximately 86% occur only once, and 2% to 2.5% lies in the top ten. Specimen: PBMCs. Receptors were obtained from a woman younger than 35 in good health and CMV-seronegative.

The V and J genes are TRBV5-6 and TRBJ2-7, with TRBD2 matching 12 bases. The CDR3 sequence is 14 residues long. J was trimmed by 6 bases and V by 7 bases; bases with no gene match: 8. Germline CDR1 and CDR2: SGHDT and YYEEEE. This CDR3 is CASRLAGGGPEQYF. The CDR3 region has the DNA TGTGCCAGCCGGCTAGCGGGAGGGGGTCCCGAGCAGTACTTC.

The gene calls are TRBV19 and TRBJ2-5; TRBD1 agrees at 10 bases. After removal of 9 bases from V and 5 bases from J, the junction contained 6 bases not matched to a gene. Germline CDR1 and CDR2: LNHDA and SQIVND (reference sequence). The CDR3 runs to 13 residues. The CDR3 coding sequence is TGTGCCAGCCGGGACAGGGGATACGAGACCCAGTACTTC. Translating gives CASRDRGYETQYF.

This clone was found once. This sequence joins TRBV19 and TRBJ1-2, with TRBD1 identical over 8 bases. The CDR3 length is 13 residues. J lost 6 bases, V lost 3 bases, and 3 bases had no gene match. Germline V CDR1 and CDR2: LNHDA, SQIVND (reference sequence). CDR3 bases: TGTGCCAGTAGTATGGGGACAGGACATGGCTACACCTTC. It encodes CASSMGTGHGYTF.

V and J are TRBV19 and TRBJ1-4, with D maybe TRBD1 (6 bases). CDR1 LNHDA and CDR2 SQIVND come from the germline V gene (reference sequence). Between the trimmed V and J ends, which lost 5 bases and 5 bases, there was a span of 12 bases. There are 14 residues in the CDR3. The CDR3 here is CASSRGQMNEKLFF. CDR3 coding DNA: TGTGCCAGTAGTCGTGGACAGATGAATGAAAAACTGTTTTTT.

The table lists this clone with a count of one. The CDR3 is CAIDSSNTGELFF. The CDR3 coding sequence is TGTGCCATCGACAGCTCGAACACCGGGGAGCTGTTTTTT. The chain joins TRBV10-3 to TRBJ2-2, with TRBD1 as a possible D gene (5 bases). CDR3 length: 13 amino acids. CDR1 and CDR2 from the germline V gene are ENHRY and SYGVKD. The ends were cut back, 8 bases at V and 0 bases at J, with 7 bases in the middle.

The table lists this clone with a count of one. This chain connects TRBV6-5 to TRBJ1-1, with TRBD1 matching over 8 bases. The CDR3 runs 14 residues. Germline V gives CDR1 MNHEY, CDR2 SVGAGI. The J segment lost 5 bases and the V segment lost 7 bases, leaving 9 bases of the junction unmatched. Here the CDR3 reads CASTHQGAGTEAFF. The CDR3 region has the DNA TGTGCCAGCACTCATCAGGGGGCAGGGACTGAAGCTTTCTTT.

This chain links TRBV2 with TRBJ1-5; no clear D. CDR3 length: 11 residues. Between the trimmed V and J ends, which lost 4 bases and 6 bases, there was a span of 4 bases. Germline V gene data show CDR1 as SNHLY and CDR2 as FYNNEI. The CDR3 coding sequence is TGTGCCAGCAGTGGCGGTCAGCCCCAGCATTTT. Its protein is CASSGGQPQHF.

V usage is TRBV29-1 and J usage is TRBJ1-1; no firm D call. This CDR3 comprises 13 residues. V lost 4 bases and J 4 bases, leaving 13 bases between the germline ends. Germline V CDR1 and CDR2: SQVTM, ANQGSEA. The CDR3 here is CSVGDQFFTEAFF. In nucleotides, the CDR3 is TGCAGCGTTGGAGACCAGTTTTTCACTGAAGCTTTCTTT.

This chain connects TRBV5-6 to TRBJ1-5; a weak D match, TRBD1 (6 bases). This CDR3 is built from 14 residues. V lost 2 bases and J lost 7, with 13 bases in between. Germline V lookup: CDR1 SGHDT, CDR2 YYEEEE. In DNA, the CDR3 is TGTGCCAGCAGCTTCGAAGGACAGCCGCAGCCCCAGCATTTT. Its protein is CASSFEGQPQPQHF. The full variable domain, in which reference TRBV5-6 and TRBJ1-5 provide the parts outside the CDR3, is DAGVTQSPTHLIKTRGQQVTLRCSPKSGHDTVSWYQQALGQGPQFIFQYYEEEERQRGNFPDRFSGHQFPNYSSELNVNALLLGDSALYLCASSFEGQPQPQHFGDGTRLSIL.

The chain employs TRBV5-1 and TRBJ2-3; 7 bases map to TRBD1. CDR3 length equals 16 residues. V shed 5 bases and J 4 bases; nucleotides not matched to a gene: 13. Per the germline V gene, CDR1 is SGHRS and CDR2 is YFSETQ. CDR3 loop: CASRGQQAGVADTQYF. DNA of the CDR3: TGCGCCAGCAGGGGACAGCAGGCTGGAGTGGCAGATACGCAGTATTTT. Variable domain in full (rest from reference TRBV5-1 and TRBJ2-3): KAGVTQTPRYLIKTRGQQVTLSCSPISGHRSVSWYQQTPGQGLQFLFEYFSETQRNKGNFPGRFSGRQFSNSRSEMNVSTLELGDSALYLCASRGQQAGVADTQYFGPGTRLTVL.

This clone occurred a few times. The rearrangement links TRBV18 to TRBJ1-5; D remains ambiguous. Trimming took off 5 bases at V and 2 bases at J, with 7 bases between the two ends. Germline lookup yields CDR1 KGHSH and CDR2 LQKENI. CDR3 length equals 13 residues. The CDR3 nucleotides are TGTGCCAGCTCAGGAACAGGCAATCAGCCCCAGCATTTT. It is translated as CASSGTGNQPQHF.

The genes are TRBV6-1 and TRBJ2-3, with D perhaps TRBD1 (6 bases). The CDR3 has 15 amino acids. Looked up from germline, CDR1 is MNHNS and CDR2 is SASEGT. With 6 bases removed from V and 3 bases from J, the gap between germline ends came to 16 bases. CDR3 sequence reads: CASRGHRRWTDTQYF. CDR3 coding DNA: TGTGCCAGCAGGGGACACCGACGTTGGACAGATACGCAGTATTTT.

V and J are TRBV19 and TRBJ1-5, with 9 bases fitting TRBD1. In germline, CDR1 is LNHDA, CDR2 SQIVND (reference sequence). The CDR3 sequence is 15 residues long. J lost 5 bases, V lost 5 bases, and 7 bases had no gene match. The CDR3 DNA is TGTGCCAGTAGTGTCTGGACAGGGGTTCATCAGCCCCAGCATTTT. This sequence encodes CASSVWTGVHQPQHF.

The chain employs TRBV27 and TRBJ2-2, with a tentative D call TRBD2 (6 bases). This CDR3 region has 17 residues. CDR1 MNHEY and CDR2 SMNVEV come from the germline V gene (reference sequence). The V gene lost 6 bases and the J gene lost 0 bases, with 17 bases spanning the gap. The CDR3 sequence is CASRLTGEGPNTGELFF. The CDR3, as DNA: TGTGCCAGCAGGTTGACGGGAGAGGGCCCGAACACCGGGGAGCTGTTTTTT.

The V call is TRBV19, the J call TRBJ1-1; TRBD1 is a possible D gene (6 bases). Deletions cut 9 bases from V and 6 bases from J, with 14 bases between. The germline V gene encodes CDR1 LNHDA and CDR2 SQIVND (reference sequence). This CDR3 comprises 12 residues. The CDR3 DNA sequence: TGTGCCAGCAGGGGCCGTGACGCTGAAGCTTTCTTT. Protein sequence: CASRGRDAEAFF. The full variable domain, rest sourced from reference TRBV19 and TRBJ1-1, is DGGITQSPKYLFRKEGQNVTLSCEQNLNHDAMYWYRQDPGQGLRLIYYSQIVNDFQKGDIAEGYSVSREKKESFPLTVTSAQKNPTAFYLCASRGRDAEAFFGQGTRLTVV.

The chain joins TRBV18 to TRBJ1-1; D unresolved. Looked up from germline, CDR1 is KGHSH and CDR2 is LQKENI. V was clipped by 8 bases and J by 3 bases, with 13 bases between them. The CDR3 is 13 amino acids. This CDR3 reads CASRASSDTEAFF. CDR3 DNA sequence: TGTGCCAGCCGCGCCTCCTCGGACACTGAAGCTTTCTTT. The full variable domain, its missing parts supplied by reference TRBV18 and TRBJ1-1, is NAGVMQNPRHLVRRRGQEARLRCSPMKGHSHVYWYRQLPEEGLKFMVYLQKENIIDESGMPKERFSAEFPKEGPSILRIQQVVRGDSAAYFCASRASSDTEAFFGQGTRLTVV.

The V and J genes are TRBV27 and TRBJ2-1; 9 bases map to TRBD2. V lost 5 bases to trimming and J lost 9 bases; unmatched junction nucleotides: 14. The CDR3 has 16 amino acids. Germline CDR1 is MNHEY and CDR2 is SMNVEV (reference sequence). CDR3 protein: CASSPLSLAGSTEQFF. Here the CDR3 DNA reads TGTGCCAGCAGTCCCTTGTCGCTAGCGGGATCCACTGAGCAGTTCTTC.

This chain connects TRBV5-1 to TRBJ2-3; 7 bases are a match to TRBD1. The germline V gene encodes CDR1 SGHRS and CDR2 YFSETQ. With 3 bases clipped from V and 2 bases from J, the junction kept 15 bases outside the gene matches. This CDR3 is 18 amino acids long. The DNA of the CDR3 is TGCGCCAGCAGCTCTACCCAAACCAGGACAGGAGACACAGATACGCAGTATTTT. Amino acids: CASSSTQTRTGDTDTQYF. The whole variable domain, remainder taken from reference TRBV5-1 and TRBJ2-3, is KAGVTQTPRYLIKTRGQQVTLSCSPISGHRSVSWYQQTPGQGLQFLFEYFSETQRNKGNFPGRFSGRQFSNSRSEMNVSTLELGDSALYLCASSSTQTRTGDTDTQYFGPGTRLTVL.

In nucleotides, the CDR3 is TGTGCCAGCAGTTTCCGCACCGGGGAGCTGTTTTTT. Protein product: CASSFRTGELFF. The chain joins TRBV27 to TRBJ2-2, with D hard to call. The CDR3 totals 12 residues. V gave up 3 bases and J gave up 4 bases, with 3 bases separating them. Germline-derived CDR1 and CDR2 are MNHEY and SMNVEV (reference sequence).

This chain connects TRBV6-5 to TRBJ2-5; D not certain. Germline V lookup: CDR1 MNHEY, CDR2 SVGAGI. The V end lost 2 bases, the J end lost 0 bases, and 13 bases lay between the germline ends. The CDR3 is 16 residues long. The CDR3 nucleotides read TGTGCCAGCAGTTACCCTCCGAACAGTTACCAAGAGACCCAGTACTTC. Translation: CASSYPPNSYQETQYF.

This chain links TRBV4-2 with TRBJ2-1; perhaps TRBD2 as D (6 bases). From germline, CDR1 is LGHNA and CDR2 YNFKEQ. The CDR3 has 15 residues. The ends were cut back, 1 base at V and 5 bases at J, with 12 bases in the middle. In DNA form, the CDR3 reads TGTGCCAGCAGCCAAGCCCAGGGAGGCAACAATGAGCAGTTCTTC. As protein: CASSQAQGGNNEQFF.

This clone showed up just once. The chain joins TRBV7-2 to TRBJ2-7, with 7 bases matching TRBD1. In germline, CDR1 is SGHTA, CDR2 FQGNSA. Trimming took 4 bases from V and 1 from J; bases not matched to a gene: 4. CDR3 length: 14 residues. CDR3 in DNA: TGTGCCAGCAGCTCCCGGGACAGTTCCTACGAGCAGTACTTC. Amino acids: CASSSRDSSYEQYF.

This clone was observed a single time. The chain is built from TRBV11-1 and TRBJ1-6; 8 nucleotides match TRBD1. CDR1 and CDR2 from the germline V gene are SGHAT and FQDESV (reference sequence). V lost 5 bases and J lost 0; bases outside the gene matches: 6. The CDR3 extends over 17 amino acids. DNA of the CDR3: TGTGCCAGCAGCAGGGACAGGCCTAGCTCCTATAATTCACCCCTCCACTTT. Translation gives CASSRDRPSSYNSPLHF.

The chain couples TRBV7-8 to TRBJ2-1; D uncertain. The germline CDR1 and CDR2 sequences are SGHVS and FQNEAQ. V was pared by 7 bases and J by 0 bases, with 16 bases between. This CDR3 comprises 16 residues. The CDR3 nucleotides read TGTGCCAGCATGCCCTTAGAGGTCTCCTCCTACAATGAGCAGTTCTTC. Protein: CASMPLEVSSYNEQFF.

In this sample, this clone turned up once. J is TRBJ2-7 and V is TRBV5-6, with D tentatively TRBD1 (6 bases). V dropped 3 bases and J dropped 6 bases, with 10 bases sitting between them. CDR3 length: 12 amino acids. CDR1 SGHDT and CDR2 YYEEEE come from the germline V gene. CDR3 coding DNA: TGTGCCAGCAGCTCCGGACAGACCGAGCAGTACTTC. Translated, it gives CASSSGQTEQYF.

This clone was recorded once. The chain has TRBV27 and TRBJ1-1; 9 bases align to TRBD1. Germline trimming cut 6 bases from V and 5 bases from J; bases unmatched to any gene: 13. CDR1 is MNHEY, CDR2 SMNVEV, per germline (reference sequence). The CDR3 spans 16 residues. The CDR3 DNA reads TGTGCCAGCAGACCCGGGACAGGGAAGAGTAAAACTGAAGCTTTCTTT. This gives the protein CASRPGTGKSKTEAFF.

This chain uses TRBV19 with TRBJ1-1; 7 positions agree with TRBD1. This CDR3 spans 15 amino acids. V was pared by 7 bases and J by 0 bases, with 8 bases of the junction left unmatched. The germline CDR1 and CDR2 sequences are LNHDA and SQIVND (reference sequence). The CDR3 is CASTTGTVMNTEAFF. CDR3 DNA sequence: TGTGCCAGTACAACCGGGACAGTCATGAACACTGAAGCTTTCTTT.

This clone appeared a few times. The gene calls are TRBV6-5 and TRBJ1-6, with unresolved D. Trimming shortened V by 2 bases and J by 9 bases, and 14 bases separated the two germline ends. The CDR3 has 15 residues. Looked up from germline, CDR1 is MNHEY and CDR2 is SVGAGI. CDR3 residues: CASSYTRMAPSPLHF. CDR3 DNA sequence: TGTGCCAGCAGTTACACCCGAATGGCCCCTTCACCCCTCCACTTT.

This chain connects TRBV5-4 to TRBJ2-7, with D unresolved. Trimming removed 0 bases from V and 0 bases from J, with 7 bases in between. Germline lookup yields CDR1 SGHNT and CDR2 YYREEE (reference sequence). The CDR3 is 14 residues long. Written as DNA, the CDR3 is TGTGCCAGCAGCTTGGGAAGCACCTCCTACGAGCAGTACTTC. Translating it yields CASSLGSTSYEQYF.

The V call is TRBV6-1, the J call TRBJ1-2, with TRBD1 as a possible D gene (5 bases). The germline V gene has CDR1 MNHNS and CDR2 SASEGT. This CDR3 spans 14 amino acids. The V end lost 6 bases, the J end lost 0 bases, and 11 bases lay between the germline ends. DNA of the CDR3: TGTGCCAGCAGGTTAGGGGTAACTAACTATGGCTACACCTTC. This encodes CASRLGVTNYGYTF.